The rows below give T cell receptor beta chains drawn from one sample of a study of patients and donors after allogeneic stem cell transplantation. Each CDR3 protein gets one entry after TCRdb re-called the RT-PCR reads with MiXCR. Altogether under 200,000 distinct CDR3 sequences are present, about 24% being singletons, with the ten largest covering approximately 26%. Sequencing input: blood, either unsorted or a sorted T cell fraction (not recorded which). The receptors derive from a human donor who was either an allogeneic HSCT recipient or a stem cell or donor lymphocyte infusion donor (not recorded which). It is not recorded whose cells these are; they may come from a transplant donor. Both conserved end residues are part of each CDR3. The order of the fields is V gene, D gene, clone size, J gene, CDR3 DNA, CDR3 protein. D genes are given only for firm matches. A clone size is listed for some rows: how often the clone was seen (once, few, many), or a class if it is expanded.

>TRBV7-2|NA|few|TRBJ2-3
TGTGCCAGCAGCTTAAGCGACGGATCCACAGATACGCAGTATTTT
CASSLSDGSTDTQYF
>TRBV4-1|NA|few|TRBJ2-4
TGCGCCAGCAGCCAAGCTTCCATTCAGTACTTC
CASSQASIQYF
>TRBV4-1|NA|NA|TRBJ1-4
TGCGCCAGCAGCCAAGATCCTGGGCTTTCCGGGACTTCTAATGAAAAACTGTTTTTT
CASSQDPGLSGTSNEKLFF
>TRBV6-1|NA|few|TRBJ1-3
TGTGCCAGCAGGGCCTCTTCTGGAAACACCATATATTTT
CASRASSGNTIYF
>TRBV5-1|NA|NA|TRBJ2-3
TGCGCCAGCAGCTTGAGTGGGGGCGTGAGGGATACGCAGTATTTT
CASSLSGGVRDTQYF
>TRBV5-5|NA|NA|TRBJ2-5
TGTGCCAGCAGCTTTTCTAGGGAAGAGACCCAGTACTTC
CASSFSREETQYF
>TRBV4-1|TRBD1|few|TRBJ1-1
TGCGCCAGCAGCCAAGAACAGGGGGCTGCCACTGAAGCTTTCTTT
CASSQEQGAATEAFF
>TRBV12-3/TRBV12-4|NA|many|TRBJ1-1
TGTGCCAGCAGTTTAGGCGGGGGGGAAGCTTTCTTT
CASSLGGGEAFF
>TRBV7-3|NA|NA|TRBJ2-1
TGTGCCAGCAGCCCCGCGGGGGCGGGCAATGAGCAGTTCTTC
CASSPAGAGNEQFF
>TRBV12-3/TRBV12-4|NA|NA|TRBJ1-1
TGTGCCAGCAGTCTCCACCGGACAGCCTACCCCACTGAAGCTTTCTTT
CASSLHRTAYPTEAFF
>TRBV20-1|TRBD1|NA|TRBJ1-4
TGCAGTGCTTTGGACAGGGGTAATGAAAAACTGTTTTTT
CSALDRGNEKLFF
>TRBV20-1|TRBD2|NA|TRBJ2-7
TGCAGTGCTAGAACCGTTACGGGAGGATACGAGCAGTACTTC
CSARTVTGGYEQYF
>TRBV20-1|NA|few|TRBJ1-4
TGCAGTGCTAGATCTGGAGCCTTTAATGAAAAACTGTTTTTT
CSARSGAFNEKLFF
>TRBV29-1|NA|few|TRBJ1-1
TGCAGCGTGGGGGGGGGCCCCTACCCTAGGAACACTGAAGCTTTCTTT
CSVGGGPYPRNTEAFF
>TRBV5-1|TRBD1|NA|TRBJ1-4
TGCGCCAGCAGCTCCGGGACAGGGGCAACTAATGAAAAACTGTTTTTT
CASSSGTGATNEKLFF
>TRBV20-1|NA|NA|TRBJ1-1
TGCAGTGCTAGCTCCATGAACACTGAAGCTTTCTTT
CSASSMNTEAFF
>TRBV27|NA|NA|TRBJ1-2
TGTGCCAGCAGTTTGACCAGGGACGGTCCTAACTATGGCTACACCTTC
CASSLTRDGPNYGYTF
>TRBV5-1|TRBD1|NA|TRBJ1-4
TGCGCCAGCATTCCGGGACAGGGGACTAATGAAAAACTGTTTTTT
CASIPGQGTNEKLFF
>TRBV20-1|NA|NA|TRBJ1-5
TGCAGTGCCCTACCACCAGGCTGGGGTCCCGATAGCAATCAGCCCCAGCATTTT
CSALPPGWGPDSNQPQHF
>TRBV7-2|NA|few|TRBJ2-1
TGTGCCAGCAGCTTAGTGAGGGCCTGGAACAATGAGCAGTTCTTC
CASSLVRAWNNEQFF
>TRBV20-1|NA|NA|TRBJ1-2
TGCAGTGCTAGAGATTTCGAGGGGACCTATGGCTACACCTTC
CSARDFEGTYGYTF
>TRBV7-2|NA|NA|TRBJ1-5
TGTGCCAGCAGCTTAAAAGGTCAGATCCAGCATTTT
CASSLKGQIQHF
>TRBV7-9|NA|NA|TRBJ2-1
TGTGCCAGCAGTTTTAGGCGTTCCCACTACTTCTCCTACAATGAGCAGTTCTTC
CASSFRRSHYFSYNEQFF
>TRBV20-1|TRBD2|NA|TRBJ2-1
TGCAGTGCTAGATCCGTTTCTAGCGGGGCGTACAATGAGCAGTTCTTC
CSARSVSSGAYNEQFF
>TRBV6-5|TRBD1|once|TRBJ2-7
TGTGCCAGCAGTCCGGGACAGTATTCCTACGAGCAGTACTTC
CASSPGQYSYEQYF
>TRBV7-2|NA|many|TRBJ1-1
TGTGCCAGCAGCGCGGGACTCTTGAACACTGAAGCTTTCTTT
CASSAGLLNTEAFF
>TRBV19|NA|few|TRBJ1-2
TGTGCCAGTAGAGGGCGAGACTATGGCTACACCTTC
CASRGRDYGYTF
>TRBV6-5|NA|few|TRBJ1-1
TGTGCCAGCAGCATTGACACAGGGAGCACTGAAGCTTTCTTT
CASSIDTGSTEAFF
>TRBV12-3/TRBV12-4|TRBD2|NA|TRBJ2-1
TGTGCCAGCAGTGATTCTAGCGGGGCCGACAATGAGCAGTTCTTC
CASSDSSGADNEQFF
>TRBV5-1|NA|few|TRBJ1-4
TGCGCCAGCAGCTTGGAGGCAGCCCCAAATGAAAAACTGTTTTTT
CASSLEAAPNEKLFF
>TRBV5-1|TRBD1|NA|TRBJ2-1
TGCGCCAGCAGCTTGGAGGGACAGTTAATCGATGAGCAGTTCTTC
CASSLEGQLIDEQFF
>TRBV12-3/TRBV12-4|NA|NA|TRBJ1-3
TGTGCCAGCAGAACCCTGCACTCTGGAAACACCATATATTTT
CASRTLHSGNTIYF
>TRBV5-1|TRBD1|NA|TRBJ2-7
TGCGCCAGCAGCGCTGGACCCGGACAGGGGGACGAGCAGTACTTC
CASSAGPGQGDEQYF
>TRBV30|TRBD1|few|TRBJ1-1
TGTGCCTGGAGCTTTCTTGGACAGGCCAACACTGAAGCTTTCTTT
CAWSFLGQANTEAFF
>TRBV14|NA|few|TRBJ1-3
TGTGCCAGCAGCCAAAAATCTGGGCTCGGAAACACCATATATTTT
CASSQKSGLGNTIYF
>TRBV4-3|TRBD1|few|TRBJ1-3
TGCGCCAGCAGCCCATCCAGGGGGCGCGGTGGAAACACCATATATTTT
CASSPSRGRGGNTIYF
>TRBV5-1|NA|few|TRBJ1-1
TGCGCCAGCAGCTTGGGACAAGATAACACTGAAGCTTTCTTT
CASSLGQDNTEAFF
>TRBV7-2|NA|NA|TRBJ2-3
TGTGCCAGCAGCCTCGACCCAGATACGCAGTATTTT
CASSLDPDTQYF